Listed here are 24 T cell receptor beta chains from one sample, sequenced in a study of monozygotic twins with inflammatory bowel disease. TCRdb reprocessed the 5' RACE reads, with one entry per CDR3 protein and no DNA. Recorded here are 110,000 to 150,000 distinct CDR3 sequences; the top ten clones represent over 1%. The sequenced material came from blood. These receptors were taken from a human donor with ulcerative colitis or Crohn's disease, or a healthy co-twin of an affected twin (not recorded which).

The chain couples TRBV10-2 to TRBJ2-7. The CDR3 totals 12 residues. Germline V CDR1 and CDR2: WSHSY, SAAADI. CDR3 sequence reads: CTSRDKDYEQYF.

The CDR3 reads CASSMEGLLASTDTQYF. The V and J genes are TRBV21-1 and TRBJ2-3; TCRdb returns TRBD2, unconfirmable since there is no DNA. TRBV21-1 is a pseudogene locus. The CDR3 totals 17 residues.

CDR3 sequence reads: CASSIAVGTRFAFF. V gene TRBV19 combines with J gene TRBJ1-1. CDR3 size: 14 residues. Germline-derived CDR1 and CDR2 are LNHDA and SQIVND (reference sequence).

The chain carries TRBV30 and TRBJ2-3. In germline, CDR1 is GTSNPN, CDR2 SVGIG (reference sequence). The CDR3 is made up of 14 amino acids. CDR3 sequence reads: CAWSGGWGQDTQYF.

The CDR3 reads CASSSDLIIARAYNEQFF. The V call is TRBV5-6, the J call TRBJ2-1. Germline CDR1 is SGHDT and CDR2 is YYEEEE. This CDR3 comprises 18 residues.

V is TRBV5-6 and J is TRBJ2-7; without DNA, the TCRdb call of TRBD2 cannot be checked. This CDR3 comprises 16 residues. Germline loops: CDR1 SGHDT, CDR2 YYEEEE. The CDR3 sequence is CASSSFPTSGSYEQYF.

CDR3 protein: CSALDRGDYGYTF. The rearrangement joins TRBV20-1 to TRBJ1-2; the TRBD1 assignment by TCRdb is unverifiable without DNA. This CDR3 comprises 13 residues. Per the germline V gene, CDR1 is DFQATT and CDR2 is SNEGSKA (reference sequence).

This rearrangement joins TRBV4-3 to TRBJ1-2; TCRdb reports TRBD1, a call that lacks DNA to check it against. The CDR3 sequence is 14 residues long. In germline, CDR1 is LGHNA, CDR2 YSLEER. CDR3 region: CASSQAPVNYGYTF.

V is TRBV29-1 and J is TRBJ2-7; TCRdb designates TRBD2, a call that cannot be tested without DNA. Germline lookup yields CDR1 SQVTM and CDR2 ANQGSEA. This CDR3 comprises 13 residues. CDR3: CSARTSGSYEQYF.

The chain combines TRBV6-2 or TRBV6-3 with TRBJ2-7. The CDR3 sequence is 16 residues long. Germline CDR1 and CDR2: MNHEY and SVGEGT. The CDR3 loop is CASSYSETTQPYEQYF.

The gene calls are TRBV20-1 and TRBJ2-1; TCRdb lists TRBD2, though no DNA is available to test this call. Germline V gives CDR1 DFQATT, CDR2 SNEGSKA (reference sequence). The CDR3 contains 18 residues. The CDR3 here is CSARDLSGRELSYNEQFF.

The chain combines TRBV6-5 with TRBJ1-5. The germline CDR1 and CDR2 sequences are MNHEY and SVGAGI. This CDR3 has 15 residues. The chain's CDR3 is CASSYVAFSNQPQHF.

The rearrangement uses TRBV20-1 and TRBJ1-1; as DNA is missing, the TRBD1 call by TCRdb cannot be tested. Per germline, CDR1 DFQATT and CDR2 SNEGSKA (reference sequence). The CDR3 sequence is 15 residues long. The CDR3 here is CSARTLAGRDTEAFF.

The chain is built from TRBV7-9 and TRBJ2-7; without DNA, the TCRdb call of TRBD1 cannot be checked. The CDR3 is made up of 16 amino acids. CDR1 is SEHNR and CDR2 is FQNEAQ in the germline V gene (reference sequence). CDR3 sequence: CASSHPDGSSSYEQYF.

The genes are TRBV24-1 and TRBJ1-5; there is no DNA to check the TCRdb D call of TRBD1. CDR3 length: 16 amino acids. In germline, CDR1 is KGHDR, CDR2 SFDVKD. The CDR3 sequence is CATSDRDRGYNQPQHF.

CDR3 region: CSATRTSGYNEQFF. V gene TRBV20-1 combines with J gene TRBJ2-1; TCRdb outputs TRBD2, but without DNA this stays unchecked. CDR3 size: 14 residues. Germline CDR1 and CDR2: DFQATT and SNEGSKA (reference sequence).

The chain joins TRBV19 to TRBJ2-7. Germline V gives CDR1 LNHDA, CDR2 SQIVND (reference sequence). This CDR3 region has 16 residues. CDR3 amino acids: CASSIVSAGRSYEQYF.

The rearrangement joins TRBV20-1 to TRBJ2-3; TCRdb gives TRBD2 as the D gene, but with no DNA this cannot be confirmed. The V gene's germline CDR1 is DFQATT and CDR2 SNEGSKA (reference sequence). The CDR3 runs to 14 residues. The CDR3 here is CSAREGRETDTQYF.

The chain recombines TRBV5-1 with TRBJ1-6; the D call from TCRdb, TRBD1, cannot be confirmed without DNA. The CDR3 sequence is 15 residues long. Germline CDR1 SGHRS, CDR2 YFSETQ. The CDR3: CASSLGVRGNSPLHF. Full variable domain (rest looked up from reference TRBV5-1 and TRBJ1-6): KAGVTQTPRYLIKTRGQQVTLSCSPISGHRSVSWYQQTPGQGLQFLFEYFSETQRNKGNFPGRFSGRQFSNSRSEMNVSTLELGDSALYLCASSLGVRGNSPLHFGNGTRLTVT.

The genes are TRBV12-3 or TRBV12-4 and TRBJ1-5. The CDR3 sequence is 17 residues long. The CDR3 sequence: CASSRYLRADSNQPQHF.

The chain couples TRBV29-1 to TRBJ2-1; lacking DNA, the TRBD2 call made by TCRdb goes unchecked. Per germline, CDR1 SQVTM and CDR2 ANQGSEA. This CDR3 spans 13 amino acids. CDR3 in amino acids: CSVDVAGVNEQFF.

The J gene is TRBJ2-5, the V gene TRBV5-1; TCRdb returns TRBD1, unconfirmable since there is no DNA. The CDR3 runs 15 residues. The germline V gene encodes CDR1 SGHRS and CDR2 YFSETQ. CDR3 residues: CASSPGQGRTETQYF. The entire variable domain, with the rest obtained from reference TRBV5-1 and TRBJ2-5, is as follows: KAGVTQTPRYLIKTRGQQVTLSCSPISGHRSVSWYQQTPGQGLQFLFEYFSETQRNKGNFPGRFSGRQFSNSRSEMNVSTLELGDSALYLCASSPGQGRTETQYFGPGTRLLVL.

This chain connects TRBV19 to TRBJ2-7; as DNA is missing, the TRBD2 call by TCRdb cannot be tested. The germline gives CDR1 LNHDA, CDR2 SQIVND (reference sequence). This CDR3 contains 17 residues. The CDR3 reads CASSPLRRERTTYEQYF.

The chain carries TRBV20-1 and TRBJ1-2; TCRdb reports TRBD1, a call that lacks DNA to check it against. This CDR3 spans 13 amino acids. The germline gives CDR1 DFQATT, CDR2 SNEGSKA (reference sequence). CDR3 loop: CSARGQALGGYTF.